This TCR beta chain is drawn from a study of a mutant IDH1 vaccine in newly diagnosed glioma. Overall study: Once 4-6 weeks had passed after radiotherapy alone, vaccination started, or it started with temozolomide cycles. Treated patients, averaging roughly 40 years, were around 60% male and roughly 38% female.

As to time point: week 11, during vaccination. Each dose of the vaccine consisted of 300 ug of mutant IDH1 20-mer peptide, with topical imiquimod. Measured with immunoSEQ multiplex PCR; TCRdb has only the in-frame clones, and not every one. The sample consists of about 120,000 clones, over 75% of them appearing once. This CDR3 region has 14 residues. With 4 bases removed from V and 4 bases from J, the gap between germline ends came to 13 bases. The germline gives CDR1 SGHTS, CDR2 YDEGEE. This clone appeared a few times. Its target is unknown. The V and J genes are TRBV5-8 and TRBJ2-3, with D possibly TRBD1 on 5 matching bases. The sample consisted of PBMCs, taken from a glioma patient whose treatment included an IDH1 peptide vaccine. The source is a man between 35 and 55 years old with glioma. The CDR3 reads CASSAFRASDTQYF. In DNA, the CDR3 is TGTGCCAGCAGCGCCTTCAGGGCGTCAGATACGCAGTATTTT.